One and the same sample provided the 17 T cell receptor beta chains below, sequenced in a study of blood T cell repertoires in COVID-19. The repertoire was sequenced with immunoSEQ multiplex PCR; TCRdb's copy has only in-frame clones and lacks some. Of approximately 160,000 clones listed, 80% to 90% are singletons. The specimen sequenced was peripheral blood. The receptors stem from a man aged 35-49 years who had recovered from COVID-19.

The chain couples TRBV18 to TRBJ2-1, with D hard to call. This CDR3 has 11 residues. Trimming shortened V by 3 bases and J by 5 bases, and 2 bases separated the two germline ends. The germline CDR1 and CDR2 sequences are KGHSH and LQKENI. CDR3 residues: CASSPNNEQFF. The CDR3 nucleotides are TGTGCCAGCTCACCCAACAATGAGCAGTTCTTC.

Regarding this clone: Other DNA sequences in this specimen translate into the identical CDR3. The V and J genes are TRBV4-2 and TRBJ1-1; D is uncertain. Germline V gives CDR1 LGHNA, CDR2 YNFKEQ. CDR3 size: 13 residues. Trimming took 0 bases from V and 1 from J, leaving 3 bases between them. The DNA for the CDR3 is TGTGCCAGCAGCCAAGACAGGAACACTGAAGCTTTCTTT. It codes for CASSQDRNTEAFF.

This rearrangement joins TRBV19 to TRBJ1-5; D is unclear. Trimming left V 5 bases short and J 3 bases short, with 8 bases between. The V gene's germline CDR1 is LNHDA and CDR2 SQIVND (reference sequence). The CDR3 is 13 amino acids. CDR3 amino acids: CASSGSTNQPQHF. CDR3 nucleotides: TGTGCCAGTAGTGGCTCAACCAATCAGCCCCAGCATTTT.

The V gene is TRBV24-1, the J gene TRBJ2-2, with TRBD1 matching over 9 bases. This CDR3 has 16 amino acids. Germline CDR1 and CDR2: KGHDR and SFDVKD. V was pared by 2 bases and J by 6 bases, with 6 bases of the junction left unmatched. The CDR3 is CATSDSGTGSAGELFF. The CDR3 nucleotides read TGTGCCACCAGTGATTCCGGGACAGGGTCGGCCGGGGAGCTGTTTTTT.

V and J are TRBV9 and TRBJ2-7; 8 bases line up with TRBD1. Germline assignment: CDR1 SGDLS and CDR2 YYNGEE. Germline trimming cut 4 bases from V and 1 base from J; bases unmatched to any gene: 7. There are 15 residues in the CDR3. CDR3 amino acids: CASSPRTGSSYEQYF. The CDR3, as DNA: TGTGCCAGCAGCCCAAGGACAGGGAGTTCCTACGAGCAGTACTTC.

This clone has a handful of counts. The chain carries TRBV18 and TRBJ2-2, with 8 bases matching TRBD1. Germline V gene lookup returns CDR1 KGHSH and CDR2 LQKENI. The CDR3 covers 16 residues. V lost 4 bases and J lost 3; bases outside the gene matches: 7. CDR3 nucleotides: TGTGCCAGCTCACAGTCGAGGACAGGGTACACCGGGGAGCTGTTTTTT. Amino acid sequence: CASSQSRTGYTGELFF.

This clone was detected once. The chain uses TRBV7-2 and TRBJ2-1; 11 bases map to TRBD2. The CDR3 extends over 17 amino acids. From germline, CDR1 is SGHTA and CDR2 FQGNSA. J gave up 1 base and V 3 bases, and 5 bases lay outside the gene matches. The CDR3 coding sequence is TGTGCCAGCAGCTTGTTAGCGGGGGGGCCGTCCTACAATGAGCAGTTCTTC. Its translation: CASSLLAGGPSYNEQFF.

V is TRBV6-5 and J is TRBJ1-5; a weak D match, TRBD1 (5 bases). CDR1 and CDR2 from the germline V gene are MNHEY and SVGAGI. The V gene lost 6 bases and the J gene lost 6 bases, with 18 bases spanning the gap. This CDR3 is built from 15 residues. DNA for the CDR3: TGTGCCAGCAGGTCCGGCCTCCTCGGGGGTCAGCCCCAGCATTTT. Encoded protein: CASRSGLLGGQPQHF.

J is TRBJ1-4 and V is TRBV7-2; 8 bases are shared with TRBD1. Germline V gene sequence: CDR1 SGHTA, CDR2 FQGNSA. The junction had 5 bases not matched to a gene; V was cut back by 5 bases and J by 6 bases. The CDR3 runs 14 residues. The CDR3 here is CASSRGQGDEKLFF. CDR3 sequence (DNA): TGTGCCAGCAGCCGCGGACAGGGCGATGAAAAACTGTTTTTT.

The chain recombines TRBV9 with TRBJ2-7, with 11 bases aligning to TRBD2. V lost 0 bases and J lost 2; bases outside the gene matches: 10. CDR3 length: 18 residues. Germline V gene lookup returns CDR1 SGDLS and CDR2 YYNGEE. The CDR3 region has the DNA TGTGCCAGCAGCGTAGGCGATAGCGGGAGGGATTTAACCTACGAGCAGTACTTC. Protein: CASSVGDSGRDLTYEQYF.

The V call is TRBV19, the J call TRBJ2-7; 7 bases are a match to TRBD1. Trimming cost V 7 bases and J 0 bases; bases outside gene matches: 6. The germline gives CDR1 LNHDA, CDR2 SQIVND (reference sequence). The CDR3 contains 14 residues. CDR3: CASKGAVSSYEQYF. DNA of the CDR3: TGTGCCAGTAAGGGGGCAGTTAGCTCCTACGAGCAGTACTTC.

In this sample, this clone turned up once. The chain links TRBV29-1 to TRBJ2-7; 11 positions match TRBD2. The CDR3 is 13 residues long. The J segment lost 4 bases and the V segment lost 7 bases, leaving 6 bases of the junction unmatched. Germline CDR1 SQVTM, CDR2 ANQGSEA. The CDR3 region has the DNA TGCAGCGCCCTGGGACTAGCGGATTACGAGCAGTACTTC. Translation gives CSALGLADYEQYF.

The CDR3 spells CASSPTPSAGNHEQYF. The CDR3 DNA reads as TGTGCCAGCAGTCCTACTCCTAGCGCTGGTAATCACGAGCAGTACTTC. The J gene is TRBJ2-7, the V gene TRBV13; maybe TRBD2 (6 bases). V gave up 6 bases and J gave up 5 bases, with 23 bases separating them. This CDR3 comprises 16 residues. In germline, CDR1 is PRHDT, CDR2 FYEKMQ (reference sequence).

This chain connects TRBV5-4 to TRBJ2-5; 10 nucleotides line up with TRBD2. The germline gives CDR1 SGHNT, CDR2 YYREEE (reference sequence). This CDR3 comprises 16 residues. The ends lost 4 bases at V and 2 bases at J; junction bases unmatched: 8. The CDR3 loop is CASSGGGTSAQETQYF. CDR3 bases: TGTGCCAGCAGCGGGGGCGGGACTAGCGCGCAAGAGACCCAGTACTTC.

This clone appeared a single time. The J gene is TRBJ2-2, the V gene TRBV7-2, with 7 nucleotides matching TRBD2. The CDR3 covers 17 residues. V lost 0 bases and J lost 5; bases outside the gene matches: 9. CDR1 is SGHTA and CDR2 is FQGNSA in the germline V gene. This CDR3 reads CASSLAGGSIGTGELFF. As DNA, the CDR3 is TGTGCCAGCAGCTTAGCCGGCGGGAGTATTGGGACCGGGGAGCTGTTTTTT.

The genes are TRBV6-5 and TRBJ2-3, with TRBD1 matching over 7 bases. V dropped 6 bases and J dropped 2; count of bases not matched to a gene: 5. CDR1 and CDR2 (germline): MNHEY, SVGAGI. This CDR3 is built from 14 residues. The CDR3 loop is CASSLRGYTDTQYF. The CDR3 nucleotides read TGTGCCAGCAGCCTCAGGGGGTACACAGATACGCAGTATTTT.

The gene calls are TRBV7-2 and TRBJ2-7; TRBD2 agrees at 9 bases. CDR3 length: 14 residues. V lost 3 bases and J lost 0; bases outside the gene matches: 0. CDR1 is SGHTA, CDR2 FQGNSA, per germline. Here the CDR3 DNA reads TGTGCCAGCAGCTTTAGCGGGGGCTCCTACGAGCAGTACTTC. This encodes CASSFSGGSYEQYF.